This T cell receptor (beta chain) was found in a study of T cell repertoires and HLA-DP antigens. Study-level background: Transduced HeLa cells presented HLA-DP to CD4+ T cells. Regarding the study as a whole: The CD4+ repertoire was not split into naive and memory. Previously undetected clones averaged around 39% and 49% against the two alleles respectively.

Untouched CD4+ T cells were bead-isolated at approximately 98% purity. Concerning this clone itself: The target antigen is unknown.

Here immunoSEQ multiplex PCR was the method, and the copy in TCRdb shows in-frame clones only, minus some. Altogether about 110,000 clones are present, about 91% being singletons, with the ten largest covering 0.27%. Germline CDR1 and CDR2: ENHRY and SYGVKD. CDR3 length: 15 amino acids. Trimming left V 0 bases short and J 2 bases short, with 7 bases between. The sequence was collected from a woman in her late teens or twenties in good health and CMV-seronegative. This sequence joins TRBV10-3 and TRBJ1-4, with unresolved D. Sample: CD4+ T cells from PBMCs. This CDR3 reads CAISESGSTNEKLFF. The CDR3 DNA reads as TGTGCCATCAGTGAGTCGGGATCTACTAATGAAAAACTGTTTTTT.